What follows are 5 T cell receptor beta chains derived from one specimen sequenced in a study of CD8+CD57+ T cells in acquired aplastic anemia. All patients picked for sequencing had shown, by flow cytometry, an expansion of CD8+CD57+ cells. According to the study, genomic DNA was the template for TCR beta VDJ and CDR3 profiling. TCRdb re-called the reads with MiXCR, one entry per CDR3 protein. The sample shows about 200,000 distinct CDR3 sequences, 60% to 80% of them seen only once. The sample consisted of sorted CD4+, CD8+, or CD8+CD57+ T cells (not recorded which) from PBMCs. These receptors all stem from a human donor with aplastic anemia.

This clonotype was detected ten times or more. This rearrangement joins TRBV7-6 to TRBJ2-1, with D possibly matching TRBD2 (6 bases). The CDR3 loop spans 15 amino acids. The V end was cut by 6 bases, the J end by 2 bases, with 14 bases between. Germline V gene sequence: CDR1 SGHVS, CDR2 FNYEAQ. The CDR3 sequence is CASSPDAGPYNEQFF. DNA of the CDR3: TGTGCCAGCAGTCCAGACGCGGGGCCCTACAATGAGCAGTTCTTC.

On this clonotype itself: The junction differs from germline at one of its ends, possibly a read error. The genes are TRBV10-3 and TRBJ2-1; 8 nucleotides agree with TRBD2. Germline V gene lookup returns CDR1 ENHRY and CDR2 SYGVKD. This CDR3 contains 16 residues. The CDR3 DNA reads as TGTGTCATCAGTGAGTCCGGGCTAGCGGGTTACAATGAGCAGTTCTTC. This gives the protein CVISESGLAGYNEQFF.

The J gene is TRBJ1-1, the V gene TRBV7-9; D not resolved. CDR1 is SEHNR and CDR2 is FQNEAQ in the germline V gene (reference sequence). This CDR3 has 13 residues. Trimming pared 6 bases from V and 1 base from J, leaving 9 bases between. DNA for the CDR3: TGTGCCAGCAGGCTAACAGAGAACACTGAAGCTTTCTTT. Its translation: CASRLTENTEAFF.

The CDR3 bases are TGTGCCAGCAACTCCGACAGCCTTAACTCACCCCTCCACTTT. It translates to CASNSDSLNSPLHF. The chain employs TRBV11-2 and TRBJ1-6; tentative D call: TRBD1 (5 bases). V was shortened by 7 bases and J by 10 bases, with 17 bases between the two germline ends. Germline V CDR1 and CDR2: SGHAT, FQNNGV. This CDR3 is 14 amino acids long.

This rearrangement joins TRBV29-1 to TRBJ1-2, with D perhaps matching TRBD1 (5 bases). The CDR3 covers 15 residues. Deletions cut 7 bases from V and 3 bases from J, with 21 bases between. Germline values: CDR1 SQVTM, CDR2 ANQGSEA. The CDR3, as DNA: TGCAGCGCAGGCCCCAACTGGTCGGGGGACTATGGCTACACCTTC. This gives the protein CSAGPNWSGDYGYTF. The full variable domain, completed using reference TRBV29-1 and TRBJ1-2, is SAVISQKPSRDICQRGTSLTIQCQVDSQVTMMFWYRQQPGQSLTLIATANQGSEATYESGFVIDKFPISRPNLTFSTLTVSNMSPEDSSIYLCSAGPNWSGDYGYTFGSGTRLTVV.